This TCR beta chain appears in the sequencing data of a study of T cell changes during pregnancy in multiple sclerosis. Assay: immunoSEQ multiplex PCR; the TCRdb copy retains only in-frame clones and omits some. This repertoire shows some 40,000 clones, roughly 93% found once; its top ten account for roughly 0.4%. Trimming left V 5 bases short and J 0 bases short, with 17 bases between. The CDR3 has 17 amino acids. Germline CDR1 and CDR2: MDHEN and SYDVKM. The rearrangement uses TRBV28 and TRBJ1-3; D gene unclear. This receptor was obtained from a female donor with multiple sclerosis, enrolled in a pregnancy study. The sequencing here drew on CD4+ T cells from peripheral blood mononuclear cells, taken in the first trimester of pregnancy. The CDR3 nucleotides are TGTGCCAGCAGTATGGATTTTCAAACTATCTCTGGAAACACCATATATTTT. Translating it yields CASSMDFQTISGNTIYF.